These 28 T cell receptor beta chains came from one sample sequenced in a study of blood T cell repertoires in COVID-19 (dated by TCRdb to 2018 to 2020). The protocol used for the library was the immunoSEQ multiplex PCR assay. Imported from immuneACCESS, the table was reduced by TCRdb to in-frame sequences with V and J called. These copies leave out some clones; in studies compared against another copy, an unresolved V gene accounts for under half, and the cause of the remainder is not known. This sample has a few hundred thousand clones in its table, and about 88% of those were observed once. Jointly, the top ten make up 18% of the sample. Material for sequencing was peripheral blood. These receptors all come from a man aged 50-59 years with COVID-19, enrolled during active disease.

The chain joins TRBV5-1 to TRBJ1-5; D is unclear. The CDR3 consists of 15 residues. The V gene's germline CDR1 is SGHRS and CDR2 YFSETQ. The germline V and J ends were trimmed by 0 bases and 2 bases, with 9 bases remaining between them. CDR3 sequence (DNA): TGCGCCAGCAGCTTGGCTGGCACCCGCAATCAGCCCCAGCATTTT. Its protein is CASSLAGTRNQPQHF.

The CDR3 protein is CASSPSYTRGGSSYEQYF. CDR3 nucleotides: TGTGCCAGCAGCCCAAGCTATACCCGAGGGGGCAGTTCCTACGAGCAGTACTTC. This chain joins TRBV11-2 and TRBJ2-7; 7 nucleotides line up with TRBD1. The V gene end was trimmed by 5 bases and the J gene end by 1 base; junction bases not matched to a gene: 17. Germline CDR1 and CDR2: SGHAT and FQNNGV. CDR3 length: 18 amino acids.

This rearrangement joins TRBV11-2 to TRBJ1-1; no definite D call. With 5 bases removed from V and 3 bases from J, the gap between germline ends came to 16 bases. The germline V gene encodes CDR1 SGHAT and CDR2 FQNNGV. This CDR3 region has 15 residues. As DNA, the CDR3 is TGTGCCAGCAGCCAGCGAGAGGGAGTCGACACTGAAGCTTTCTTT. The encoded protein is CASSQREGVDTEAFF.

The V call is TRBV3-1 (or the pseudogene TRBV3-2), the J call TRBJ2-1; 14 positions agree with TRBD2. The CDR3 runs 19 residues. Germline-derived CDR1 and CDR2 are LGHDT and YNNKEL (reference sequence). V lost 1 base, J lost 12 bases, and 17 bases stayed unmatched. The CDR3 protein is CASSQAPGLAGAPPGAQFF. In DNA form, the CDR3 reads TGTGCCAGCAGCCAAGCCCCGGGACTAGCGGGGGCTCCTCCCGGGGCGCAGTTCTTC.

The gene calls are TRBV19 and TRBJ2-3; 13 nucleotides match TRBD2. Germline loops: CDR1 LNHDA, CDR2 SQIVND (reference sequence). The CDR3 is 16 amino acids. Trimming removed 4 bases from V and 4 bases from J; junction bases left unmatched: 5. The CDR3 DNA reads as TGTGCCAGTAGTAACACGGGACTAGCGGGATCAGATACGCAGTATTTT. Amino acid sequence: CASSNTGLAGSDTQYF.

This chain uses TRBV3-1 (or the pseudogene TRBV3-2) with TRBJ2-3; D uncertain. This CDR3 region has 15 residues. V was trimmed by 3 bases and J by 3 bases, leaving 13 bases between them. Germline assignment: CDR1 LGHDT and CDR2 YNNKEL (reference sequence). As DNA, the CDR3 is TGTGCCAGCAGCCAGAGACAAGGTGGAACAGATACGCAGTATTTT. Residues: CASSQRQGGTDTQYF.

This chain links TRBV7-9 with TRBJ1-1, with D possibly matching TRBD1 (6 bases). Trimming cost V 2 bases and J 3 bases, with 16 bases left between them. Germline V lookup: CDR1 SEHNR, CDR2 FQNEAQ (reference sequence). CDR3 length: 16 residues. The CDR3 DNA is TGTGCCAGCAGCTTATCACAGGGTGGTTTGTACACTGAAGCTTTCTTT. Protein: CASSLSQGGLYTEAFF.

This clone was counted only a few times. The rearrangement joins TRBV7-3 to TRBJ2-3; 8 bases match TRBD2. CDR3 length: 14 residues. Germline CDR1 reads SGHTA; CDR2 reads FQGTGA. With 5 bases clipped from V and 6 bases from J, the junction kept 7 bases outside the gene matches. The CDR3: CASSAGTSWDTQYF. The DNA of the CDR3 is TGTGCCAGCAGCGCCGGGACTAGTTGGGATACGCAGTATTTT.

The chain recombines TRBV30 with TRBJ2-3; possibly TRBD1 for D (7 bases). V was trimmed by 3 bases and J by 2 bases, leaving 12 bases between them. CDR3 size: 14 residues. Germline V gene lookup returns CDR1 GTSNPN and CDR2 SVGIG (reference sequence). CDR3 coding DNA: TGTGCCTGGAGCGGACAGGACTACACAGATACGCAGTATTTT. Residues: CAWSGQDYTDTQYF. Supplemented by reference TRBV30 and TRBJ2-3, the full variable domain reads SQTIHQWPATLVQPVGSPLSLECTVEGTSNPNLYWYRQAAGRGLQLLFYSVGIGQISSEVPQNLSASRPQDRQFILSSKKLLLSDSGFYLCAWSGQDYTDTQYFGPGTRLTVL.

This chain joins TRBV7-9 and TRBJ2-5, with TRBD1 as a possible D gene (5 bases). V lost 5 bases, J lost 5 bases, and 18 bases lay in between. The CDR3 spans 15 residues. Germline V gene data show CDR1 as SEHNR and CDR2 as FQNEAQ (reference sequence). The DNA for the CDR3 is TGTGCCAGCAGCGACGACCTGGGGCCTGGCGAGACCCAGTACTTC. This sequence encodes CASSDDLGPGETQYF.

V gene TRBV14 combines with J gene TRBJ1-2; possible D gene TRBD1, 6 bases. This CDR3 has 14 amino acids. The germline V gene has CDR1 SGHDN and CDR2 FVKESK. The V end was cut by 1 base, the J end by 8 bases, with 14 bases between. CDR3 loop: CASSQATGGGGYTF. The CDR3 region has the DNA TGTGCCAGCAGCCAAGCCACGGGGGGCGGGGGCTACACCTTC.

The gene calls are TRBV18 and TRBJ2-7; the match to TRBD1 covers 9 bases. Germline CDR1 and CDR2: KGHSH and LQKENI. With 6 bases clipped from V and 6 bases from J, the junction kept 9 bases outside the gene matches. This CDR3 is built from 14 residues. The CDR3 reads CASSLSGTGREQYF. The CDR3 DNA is TGTGCCAGCTCCCTCAGTGGGACAGGGCGCGAGCAGTACTTC.

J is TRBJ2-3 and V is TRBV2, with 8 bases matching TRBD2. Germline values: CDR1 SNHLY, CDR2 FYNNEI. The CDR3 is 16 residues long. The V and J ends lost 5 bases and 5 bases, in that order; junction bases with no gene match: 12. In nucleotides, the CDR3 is TGTGCCAGCAGTACCGGGACTAGAGGAGGGGAAGATACGCAGTATTTT. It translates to CASSTGTRGGEDTQYF.

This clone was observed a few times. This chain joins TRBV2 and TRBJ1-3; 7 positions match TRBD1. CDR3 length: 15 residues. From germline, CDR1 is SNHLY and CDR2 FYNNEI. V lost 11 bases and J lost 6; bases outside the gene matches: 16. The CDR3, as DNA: TGTGCCGTTCGTCGGGACAGCAAGCCTGAAAACACCATATATTTT. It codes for CAVRRDSKPENTIYF.

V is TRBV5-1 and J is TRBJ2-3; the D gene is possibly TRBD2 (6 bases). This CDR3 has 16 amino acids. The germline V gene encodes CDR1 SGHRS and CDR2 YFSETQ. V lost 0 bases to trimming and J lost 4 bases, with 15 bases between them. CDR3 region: CASSLAEGSGADTQYF. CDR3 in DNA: TGCGCCAGCAGCTTGGCCGAAGGGTCGGGGGCAGATACGCAGTATTTT.

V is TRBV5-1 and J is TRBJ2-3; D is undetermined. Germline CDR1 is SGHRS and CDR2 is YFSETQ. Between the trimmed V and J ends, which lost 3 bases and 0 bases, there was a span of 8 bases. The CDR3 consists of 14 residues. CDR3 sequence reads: CASSSKPSTDTQYF. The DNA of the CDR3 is TGCGCCAGCAGCTCCAAGCCTAGCACAGATACGCAGTATTTT.

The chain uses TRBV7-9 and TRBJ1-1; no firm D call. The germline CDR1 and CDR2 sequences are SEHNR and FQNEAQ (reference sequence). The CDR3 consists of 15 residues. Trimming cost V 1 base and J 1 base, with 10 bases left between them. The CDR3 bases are TGTGCCAGCAGCTTAGTCGGTGGGCGGAACACTGAAGCTTTCTTT. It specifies CASSLVGGRNTEAFF.

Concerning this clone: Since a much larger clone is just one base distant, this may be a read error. The CDR3 sequence: CAWSGGGGVQETQYF. In DNA form, the CDR3 reads TGTGCCTGGAGTGGGGGTGGCGGGGTCCAAGAGACCCAGTACTTC. V and J are TRBV30 and TRBJ2-5; tentatively, D is TRBD2 (6 bases). This CDR3 contains 15 residues. In germline, CDR1 is GTSNPN, CDR2 SVGIG (reference sequence). With 1 base removed from V and 1 base from J, the gap between germline ends came to 13 bases.

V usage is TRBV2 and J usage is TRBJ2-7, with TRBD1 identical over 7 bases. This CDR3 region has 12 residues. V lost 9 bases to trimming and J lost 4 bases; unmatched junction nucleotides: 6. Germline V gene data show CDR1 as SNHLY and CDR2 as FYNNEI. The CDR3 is CASDRDSYEQYF. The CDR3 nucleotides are TGTGCCAGTGACAGGGATTCGTACGAGCAGTACTTC.

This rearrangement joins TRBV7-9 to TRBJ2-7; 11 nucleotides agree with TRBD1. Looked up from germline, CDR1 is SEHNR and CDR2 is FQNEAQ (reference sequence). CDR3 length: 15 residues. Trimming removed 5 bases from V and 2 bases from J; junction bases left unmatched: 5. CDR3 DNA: TGTGCCAGCAGCACGGGACAGGGGGACCCCTACGAGCAGTACTTC. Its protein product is CASSTGQGDPYEQYF.

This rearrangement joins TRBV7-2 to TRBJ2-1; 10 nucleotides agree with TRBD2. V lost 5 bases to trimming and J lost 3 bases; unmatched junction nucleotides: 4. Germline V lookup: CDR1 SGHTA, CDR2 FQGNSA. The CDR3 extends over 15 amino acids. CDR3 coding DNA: TGTGCCAGCAGCCCAGGACTAGCGGACTACAATGAGCAGTTCTTC. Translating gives CASSPGLADYNEQFF.

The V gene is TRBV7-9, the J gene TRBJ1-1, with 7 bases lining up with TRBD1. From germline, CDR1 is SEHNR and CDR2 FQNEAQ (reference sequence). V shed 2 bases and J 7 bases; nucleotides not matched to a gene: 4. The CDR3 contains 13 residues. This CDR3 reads CASSLQGELEAFF. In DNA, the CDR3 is TGTGCCAGCAGCTTACAGGGGGAACTTGAAGCTTTCTTT.

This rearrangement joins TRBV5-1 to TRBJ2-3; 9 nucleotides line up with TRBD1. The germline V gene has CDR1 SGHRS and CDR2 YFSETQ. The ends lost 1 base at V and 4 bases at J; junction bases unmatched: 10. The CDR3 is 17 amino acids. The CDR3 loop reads CASSLPGQGRISDTQYF. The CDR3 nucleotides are TGCGCCAGCAGCTTGCCGGGACAGGGTCGTATTTCAGATACGCAGTATTTT.

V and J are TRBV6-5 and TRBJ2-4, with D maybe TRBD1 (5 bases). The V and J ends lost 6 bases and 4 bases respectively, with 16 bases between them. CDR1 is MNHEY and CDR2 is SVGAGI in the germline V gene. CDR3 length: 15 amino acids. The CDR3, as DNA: TGTGCCAGCAGGACCCGCAAGACAGAAAAAAACATTCAGTACTTC. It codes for CASRTRKTEKNIQYF.

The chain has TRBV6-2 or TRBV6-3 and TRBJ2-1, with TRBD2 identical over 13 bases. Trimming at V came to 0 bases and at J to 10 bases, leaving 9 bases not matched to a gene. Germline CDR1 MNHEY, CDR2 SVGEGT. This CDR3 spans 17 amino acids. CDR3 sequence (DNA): TGTGCCAGCAGTTACTCCCTGGGACTAGCGGGACGCCCCGAGCAGTTCTTC. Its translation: CASSYSLGLAGRPEQFF.

The CDR3 DNA reads as TGTGCCAGCTCACCCCCCTCGGGACAGCTATTTGGCTACACCTTC. It specifies CASSPPSGQLFGYTF. The genes are TRBV18 and TRBJ1-2; 7 positions agree with TRBD1. From germline, CDR1 is KGHSH and CDR2 LQKENI. CDR3 length: 15 residues. The ends lost 3 bases at V and 7 bases at J; junction bases unmatched: 11.

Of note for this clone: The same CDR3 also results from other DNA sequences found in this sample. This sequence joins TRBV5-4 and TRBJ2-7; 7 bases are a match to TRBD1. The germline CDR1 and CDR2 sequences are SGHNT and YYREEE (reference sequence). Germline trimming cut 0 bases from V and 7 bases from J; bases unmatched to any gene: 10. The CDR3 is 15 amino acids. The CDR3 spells CASSLVGTERGEQYF. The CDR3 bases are TGTGCCAGCAGCTTGGTAGGGACAGAAAGAGGGGAGCAGTACTTC. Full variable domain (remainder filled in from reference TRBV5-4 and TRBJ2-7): ETGVTQSPTHLIKTRGQQVTLRCSSQSGHNTVSWYQQALGQGPQFIFQYYREEENGRGNFPPRFSGLQFPNYSSELNVNALELDDSALYLCASSLVGTERGEQYFGPGTRLTVT.

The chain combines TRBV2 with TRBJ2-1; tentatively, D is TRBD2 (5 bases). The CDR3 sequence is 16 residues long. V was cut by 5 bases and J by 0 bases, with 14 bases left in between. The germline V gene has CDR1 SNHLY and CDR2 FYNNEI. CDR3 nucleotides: TGTGCCAGCAGTTCATCTAACAGCGGCTCCTACAATGAGCAGTTCTTC. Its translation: CASSSSNSGSYNEQFF. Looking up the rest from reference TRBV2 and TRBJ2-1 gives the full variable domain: EPEVTQTPSHQVTQMGQEVILRCVPISNHLYFYWYRQILGQKVEFLVSFYNNEISEKSEIFDDQFSVERPDGSNFTLKIRSTKLEDSAMYFCASSSSNSGSYNEQFFGPGTRLTVL.